This T cell receptor (beta chain) was identified during a study of shared clonotypes between healthy human individuals. To note about this clone: The sample carries other DNA sequences with the same CDR3.

Trimming took off 5 bases at V and 0 bases at J, with 6 bases between the two ends. The germline CDR1 and CDR2 sequences are SNHLY and FYNNEI. The CDR3 spans 13 residues. Measured with immunoSEQ multiplex PCR; TCRdb has only the in-frame clones, and not every one. The sample lists some 1 million clones, approximately 72% occurring once. The sequenced material came from memory CD4+ T cells sorted from blood. Regarding subset: CD45RA-negative fraction. The sequence came from a man aged 18 to 29 in good health. The V call is TRBV2, the J call TRBJ2-3; TRBD1 or TRBD2 may be the D gene (5 bases each). The CDR3 protein is CASSRDSTDTQYF. The DNA of the CDR3 is TGTGCCAGCAGTAGGGACAGCACAGATACGCAGTATTTT. Full variable domain (rest looked up from reference TRBV2 and TRBJ2-3): EPEVTQTPSHQVTQMGQEVILRCVPISNHLYFYWYRQILGQKVEFLVSFYNNEISEKSEIFDDQFSVERPDGSNFTLKIRSTKLEDSAMYFCASSRDSTDTQYFGPGTRLTVL.